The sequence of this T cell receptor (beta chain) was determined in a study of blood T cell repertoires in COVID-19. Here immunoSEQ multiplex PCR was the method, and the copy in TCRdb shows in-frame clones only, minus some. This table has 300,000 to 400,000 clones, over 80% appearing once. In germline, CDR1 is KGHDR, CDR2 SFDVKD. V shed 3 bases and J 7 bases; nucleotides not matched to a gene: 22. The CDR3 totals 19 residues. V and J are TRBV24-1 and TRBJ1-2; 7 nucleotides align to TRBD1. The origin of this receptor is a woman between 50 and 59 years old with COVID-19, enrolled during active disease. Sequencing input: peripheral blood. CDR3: CATSDPQGGSTQLMGGYTF. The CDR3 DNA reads TGTGCCACCAGTGATCCCCAGGGGGGATCCACCCAGTTAATGGGTGGCTACACCTTC.